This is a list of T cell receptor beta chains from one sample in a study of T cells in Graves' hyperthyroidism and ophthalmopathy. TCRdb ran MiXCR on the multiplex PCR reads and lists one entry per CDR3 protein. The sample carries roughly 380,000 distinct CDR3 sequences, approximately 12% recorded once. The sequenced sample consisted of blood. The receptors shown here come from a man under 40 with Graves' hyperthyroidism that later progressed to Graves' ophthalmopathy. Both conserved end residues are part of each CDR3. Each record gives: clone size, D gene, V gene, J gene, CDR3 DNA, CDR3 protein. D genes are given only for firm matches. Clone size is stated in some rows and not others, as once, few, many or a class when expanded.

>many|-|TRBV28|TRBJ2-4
TGTGCCAGCAGTTTACTAGGGGGGGCCGCCAAAAACATTCAGTACTTC
CASSLLGGAAKNIQYF
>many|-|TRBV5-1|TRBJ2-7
TGCGCCAGCTCTCGACACTCCTACGAGCAGTACTTC
CASSRHSYEQYF
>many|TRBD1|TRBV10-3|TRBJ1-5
TGTGCCATCAGTACAGGGGGCGGCAATCAGCCCCAGCATTTT
CAISTGGGNQPQHF
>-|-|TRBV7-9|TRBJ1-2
TGTGCCAGCAGCTTAATACAGGGTTTTGGGGACTATGGCTACACCTTC
CASSLIQGFGDYGYTF
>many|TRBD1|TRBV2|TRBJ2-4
TGTGCCAGCGGGACAGGGGCTGCCAAAAACATTCAGTACTTC
CASGTGAAKNIQYF
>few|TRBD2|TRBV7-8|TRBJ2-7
TGTGCCAGCAGCTCCCGGGAGGCGAGCTCCTACGAGCAGTACTTC
CASSSREASSYEQYF
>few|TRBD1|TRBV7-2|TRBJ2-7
TGTGCCAGCAGCACGAGACAGGGGTACTACGAGCAGTACTTC
CASSTRQGYYEQYF
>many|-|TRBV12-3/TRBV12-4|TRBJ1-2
TGTGCCAGCAGCCCTTTTCTGGCGCTCCGGGCCAAAGCTAACTATGGCTACACCTTC
CASSPFLALRAKANYGYTF
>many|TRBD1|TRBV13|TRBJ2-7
TGTGCCAGCAGCGGCCAAGGGGGCCGACACTACGAGCAGTACTTC
CASSGQGGRHYEQYF
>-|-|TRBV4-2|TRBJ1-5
TGTGCCAGCAGCCAAGCGGGGACTGGGGAGCCCCAGCATTTT
CASSQAGTGEPQHF
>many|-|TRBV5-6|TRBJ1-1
TGTGCCAGCAGCTTGGTCTGGGATGAAGCTTTCTTT
CASSLVWDEAFF
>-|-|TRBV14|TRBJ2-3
TGTGCCAGCAGCCAAGGTTACCAGGGGTTATATAGCACAGATACGCAGTATTTT
CASSQGYQGLYSTDTQYF
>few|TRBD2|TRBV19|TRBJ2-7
TGTGCCAGTACTCGAGTAGCGGGGGCCTACGAGCAGTACTTC
CASTRVAGAYEQYF
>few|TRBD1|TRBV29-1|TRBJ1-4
TGCAGCGTTGGCTTGTTGACAGGGGGTGGCGAAAAACTGTTTTTT
CSVGLLTGGGEKLFF
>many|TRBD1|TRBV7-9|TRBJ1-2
TGTGCCAGCAGCTTATCGACAGGGAACTATGGCTACACCTTC
CASSLSTGNYGYTF
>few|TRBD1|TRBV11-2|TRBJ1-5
TGTGCCAGCTCGTACCGGGACAGGGGGACCTATAGCAATCAGCCCCAGCATTTT
CASSYRDRGTYSNQPQHF
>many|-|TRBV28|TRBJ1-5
TGTGCCGTCTCCTGGTTCGATAGCAATCAGCCCCAGCATTTT
CAVSWFDSNQPQHF
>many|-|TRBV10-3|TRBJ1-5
TGTGCCACCGACCGCCTAGGGGGTGGCAATCAGCCCCAGCATTTT
CATDRLGGGNQPQHF
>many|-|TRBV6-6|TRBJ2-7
TGTGCCAGCAGTTACCACCGGGGATGGGTCGAGCAGTACTTC
CASSYHRGWVEQYF
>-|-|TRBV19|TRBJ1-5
TGTGCCAGTAAACCCGGGCAGGGCAATCAGCCCCAGCATTTT
CASKPGQGNQPQHF
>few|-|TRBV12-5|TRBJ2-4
TGTGCTAGTGGTTTGATGACAGGACCAGCCAAAAACATTCAGTACTTC
CASGLMTGPAKNIQYF
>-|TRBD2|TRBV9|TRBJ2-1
TGTGCCAGCAGCGTACGAGGACTAGCGGGGAACAATGAGCAGTTCTTC
CASSVRGLAGNNEQFF
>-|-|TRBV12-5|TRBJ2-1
TGTGCTAGTGGTTTGCGGACTACTCATACAAACTACAATGAGCAGTTCTTC
CASGLRTTHTNYNEQFF
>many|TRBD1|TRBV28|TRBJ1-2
TGTGCCAGCAGTTTATCGGACAGGGGTTACGGCTACACCTTC
CASSLSDRGYGYTF
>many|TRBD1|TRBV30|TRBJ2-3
TGTGCCTGGAGGACAGGGCTGAGCACAGATACGCAGTATTTT
CAWRTGLSTDTQYF
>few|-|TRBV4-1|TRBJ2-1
TGCGCCAGCAGCCATTTGGGTTTGGAAGGGCAGTTCTTC
CASSHLGLEGQFF
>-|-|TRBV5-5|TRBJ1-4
TGTGCCAGCAGCTTGAACCGAGCAACTAATGAAAAACTGTTTTTT
CASSLNRATNEKLFF
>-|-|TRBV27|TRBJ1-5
TGTGCCAGCAGTTTCGGCAGGGCCGGGCAGCCCCAGCATTTT
CASSFGRAGQPQHF
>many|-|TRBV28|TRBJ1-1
TGTGCCAGCAGTTCCTGGACTGGCTTTTCGAACACTGAAGCTTTCTTT
CASSSWTGFSNTEAFF
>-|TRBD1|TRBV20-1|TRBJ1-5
TGCAGTGCTAGGCCGGACAGGGCGCACAATCAGCCCCAGCATTTT
CSARPDRAHNQPQHF
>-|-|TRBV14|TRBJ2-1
TGTGCCAGCAGACCTACGGCCTCTCTCAATGAGCAGTTCTTC
CASRPTASLNEQFF
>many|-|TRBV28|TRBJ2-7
TGTGCCAGCGATAGTTTTACAGGGAGTATCTACGAGCAGTACTTC
CASDSFTGSIYEQYF
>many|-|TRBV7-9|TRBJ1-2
TGTGCCAGCAGCTTTGTTAACTATGGCTACACCTTC
CASSFVNYGYTF
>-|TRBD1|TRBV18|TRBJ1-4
TGTGCCAGCTCAAGGGGACAGCTGGCAACTAATGAAAAACTGTTTTTT
CASSRGQLATNEKLFF
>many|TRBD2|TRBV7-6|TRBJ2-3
TGTGCCAGCAGCTTAGGCGGGGGGGCCGGAGATACGCAGTATTTT
CASSLGGGAGDTQYF
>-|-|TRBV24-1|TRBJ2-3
TGTGCCACCAGTGTGGAGGGGGGCACAGATACGCAGTATTTT
CATSVEGGTDTQYF
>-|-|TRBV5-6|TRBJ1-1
TGTGCCAGCAGCTTTGGACAGCTCACTGAAGCTTTCTTT
CASSFGQLTEAFF